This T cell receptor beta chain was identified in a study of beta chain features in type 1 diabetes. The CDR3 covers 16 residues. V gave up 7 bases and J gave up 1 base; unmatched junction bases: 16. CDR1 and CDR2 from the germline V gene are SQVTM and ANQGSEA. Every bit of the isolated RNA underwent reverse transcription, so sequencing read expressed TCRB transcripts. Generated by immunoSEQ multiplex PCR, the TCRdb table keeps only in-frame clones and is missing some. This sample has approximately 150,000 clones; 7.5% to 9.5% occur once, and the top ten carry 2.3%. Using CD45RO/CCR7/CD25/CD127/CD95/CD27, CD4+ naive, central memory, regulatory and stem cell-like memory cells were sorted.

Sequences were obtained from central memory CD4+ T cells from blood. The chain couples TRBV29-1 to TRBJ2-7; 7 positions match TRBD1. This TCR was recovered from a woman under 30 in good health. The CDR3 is CSGGFPQGIGSYEQYF. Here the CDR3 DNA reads TGCAGCGGAGGATTTCCACAGGGGATCGGGTCCTACGAGCAGTACTTC.